This T cell receptor (beta chain) was obtained from a study of radiation and T cells in renal cell carcinoma. Time point defined: blood 4 weeks post-SBRT, at nephrectomy. Treatment given: 15 Gy SBRT to primary tumor, nephrectomy 4 weeks later. Germline V gene lookup returns CDR1 MNHNY and CDR2 SVGAGI (reference sequence). The V gene lost 10 bases and the J gene lost 8 bases, with 20 bases spanning the gap. The length of the CDR3 is 13 residues. TCRdb's copy holds only in-frame clones and misses some; the assay was immunoSEQ multiplex PCR. In the table there are around 74,000 clones, around 78% of which are singletons.

The TCR sequence derives from a woman aged 60-75 years with renal cell carcinoma. The material sequenced was blood, taken from a patient whose treatment included radiotherapy and nephrectomy. The chain recombines TRBV6-6 with TRBJ1-2; D is perhaps TRBD1 (6 bases). For the CDR3, the DNA is TGTGCCACCCGAACACAGGGCCGGGGAGGCTACACCTTC. Amino acid sequence: CATRTQGRGGYTF.